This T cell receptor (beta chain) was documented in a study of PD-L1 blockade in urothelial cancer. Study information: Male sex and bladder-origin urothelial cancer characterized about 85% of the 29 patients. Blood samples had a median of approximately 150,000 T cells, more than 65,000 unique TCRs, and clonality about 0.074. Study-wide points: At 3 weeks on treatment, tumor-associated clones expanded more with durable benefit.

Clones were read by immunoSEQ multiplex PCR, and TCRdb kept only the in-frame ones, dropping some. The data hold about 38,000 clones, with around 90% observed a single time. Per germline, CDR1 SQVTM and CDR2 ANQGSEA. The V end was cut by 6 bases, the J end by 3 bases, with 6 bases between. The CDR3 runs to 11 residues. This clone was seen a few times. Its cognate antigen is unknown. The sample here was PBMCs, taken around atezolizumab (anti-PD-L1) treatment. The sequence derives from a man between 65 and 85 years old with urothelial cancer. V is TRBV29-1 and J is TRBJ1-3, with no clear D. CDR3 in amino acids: CSVAIGNTIYF. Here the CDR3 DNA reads TGCAGCGTAGCTATTGGAAACACCATATATTTT.